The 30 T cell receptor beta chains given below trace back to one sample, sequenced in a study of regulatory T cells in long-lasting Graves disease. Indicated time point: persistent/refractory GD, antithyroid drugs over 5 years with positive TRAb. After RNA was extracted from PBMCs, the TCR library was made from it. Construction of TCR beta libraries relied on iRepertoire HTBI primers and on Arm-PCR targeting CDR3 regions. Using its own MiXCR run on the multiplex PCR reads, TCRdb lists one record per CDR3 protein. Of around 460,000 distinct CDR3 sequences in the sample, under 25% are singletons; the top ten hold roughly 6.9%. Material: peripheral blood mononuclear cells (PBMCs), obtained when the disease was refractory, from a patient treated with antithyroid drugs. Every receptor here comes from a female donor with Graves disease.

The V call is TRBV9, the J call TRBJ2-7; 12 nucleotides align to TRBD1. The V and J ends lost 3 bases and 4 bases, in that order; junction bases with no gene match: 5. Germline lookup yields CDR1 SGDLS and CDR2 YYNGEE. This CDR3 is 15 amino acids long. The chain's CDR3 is CASSEGQGATYEQYF. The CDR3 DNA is TGTGCCAGCAGCGAGGGACAGGGGGCGACGTACGAGCAGTACTTC.

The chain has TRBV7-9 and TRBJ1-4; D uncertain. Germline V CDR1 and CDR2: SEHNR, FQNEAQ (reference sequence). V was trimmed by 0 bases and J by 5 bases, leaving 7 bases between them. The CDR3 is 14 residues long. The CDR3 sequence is CASSLAQKNEKLFF. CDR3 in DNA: TGTGCCAGCAGCTTAGCACAGAAAAATGAAAAACTGTTTTTT. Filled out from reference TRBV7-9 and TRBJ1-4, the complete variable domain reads DTGVSQNPRHKITKRGQNVTFRCDPISEHNRLYWYRQTLGQGPEFLTYFQNEAQLEKSRLLSDRFSAERPKGSFSTLEIQRTEQGDSAMYLCASSLAQKNEKLFFGSGTQLSVL.

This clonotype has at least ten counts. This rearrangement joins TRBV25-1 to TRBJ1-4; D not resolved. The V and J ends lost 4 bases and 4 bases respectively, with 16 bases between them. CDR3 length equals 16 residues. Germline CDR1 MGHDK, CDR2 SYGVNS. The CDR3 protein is CASSVGSGNGNEKLFF. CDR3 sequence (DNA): TGTGCCAGCAGTGTCGGGAGCGGCAATGGTAATGAAAAACTGTTTTTT.

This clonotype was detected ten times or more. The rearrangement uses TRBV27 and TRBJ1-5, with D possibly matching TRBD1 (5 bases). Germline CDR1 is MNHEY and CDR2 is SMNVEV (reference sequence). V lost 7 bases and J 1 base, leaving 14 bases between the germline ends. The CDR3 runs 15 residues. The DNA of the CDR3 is TGTGCCAGCACCCAAACCGGGGGGAGCAATCAGCCCCAGCATTTT. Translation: CASTQTGGSNQPQHF.

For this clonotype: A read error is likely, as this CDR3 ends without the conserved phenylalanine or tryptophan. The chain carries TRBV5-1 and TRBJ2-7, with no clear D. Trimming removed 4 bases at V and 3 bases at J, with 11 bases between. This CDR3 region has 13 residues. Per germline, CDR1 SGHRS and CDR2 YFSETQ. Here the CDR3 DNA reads TGCGCCAGCAGCCTAGGGCAAAACTACGAGCAGTACCTC. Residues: CASSLGQNYEQYL.

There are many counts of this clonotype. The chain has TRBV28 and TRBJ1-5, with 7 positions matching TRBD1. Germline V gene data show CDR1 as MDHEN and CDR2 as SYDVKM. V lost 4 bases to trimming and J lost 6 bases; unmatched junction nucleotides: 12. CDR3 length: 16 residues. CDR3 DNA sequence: TGTGCCAGCAGTTCCCTATGGGGACAGTTAGGTCAGCCCCAGCATTTT. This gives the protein CASSSLWGQLGQPQHF. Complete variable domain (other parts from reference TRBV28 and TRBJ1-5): DVKVTQSSRYLVKRTGEKVFLECVQDMDHENMFWYRQDPGLGLRLIYFSYDVKMKEKGDIPEGYSVSREKKERFSLILESASTNQTSMYLCASSSLWGQLGQPQHFGDGTRLSIL.

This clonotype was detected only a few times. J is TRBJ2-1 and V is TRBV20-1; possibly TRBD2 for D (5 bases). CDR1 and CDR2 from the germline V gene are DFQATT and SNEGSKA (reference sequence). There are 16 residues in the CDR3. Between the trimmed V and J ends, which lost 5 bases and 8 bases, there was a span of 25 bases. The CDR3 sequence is CSASRVVGVNWDEQFF. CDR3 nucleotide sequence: TGCAGTGCTTCGAGGGTGGTGGGAGTAAATTGGGATGAGCAGTTCTTC.

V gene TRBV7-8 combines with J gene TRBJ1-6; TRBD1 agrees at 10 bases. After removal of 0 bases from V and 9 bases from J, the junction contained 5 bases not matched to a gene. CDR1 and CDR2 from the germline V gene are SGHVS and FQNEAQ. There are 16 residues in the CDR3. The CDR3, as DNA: TGTGCCAGCAGCTTAGCGTCGGGACAGGGGACTTCACCCCTCCACTTT. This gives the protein CASSLASGQGTSPLHF. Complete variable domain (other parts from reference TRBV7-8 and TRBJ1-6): GAGVSQSPRYKVAKRGQDVALRCDPISGHVSLFWYQQALGQGPEFLTYFQNEAQLDKSGLPSDRFFAERPEGSVSTLKIQRTQQEDSAVYLCASSLASGQGTSPLHFGNGTRLTVT.

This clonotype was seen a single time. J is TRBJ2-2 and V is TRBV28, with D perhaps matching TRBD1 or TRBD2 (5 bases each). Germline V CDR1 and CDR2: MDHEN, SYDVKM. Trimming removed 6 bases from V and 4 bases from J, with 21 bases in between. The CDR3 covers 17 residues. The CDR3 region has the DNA TGTGCCAGCAGCCCCGAGGGGACGGCAGCTAGCACCGGGGAGCTGTTTTTT. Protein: CASSPEGTAASTGELFF.

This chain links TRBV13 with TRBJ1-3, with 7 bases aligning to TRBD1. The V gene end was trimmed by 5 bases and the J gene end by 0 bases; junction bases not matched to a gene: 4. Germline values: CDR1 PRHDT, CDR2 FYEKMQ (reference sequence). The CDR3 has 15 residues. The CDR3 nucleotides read TGTGCCAGCAGCATGACAGGGAACTCTGGAAACACCATATATTTT. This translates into CASSMTGNSGNTIYF.

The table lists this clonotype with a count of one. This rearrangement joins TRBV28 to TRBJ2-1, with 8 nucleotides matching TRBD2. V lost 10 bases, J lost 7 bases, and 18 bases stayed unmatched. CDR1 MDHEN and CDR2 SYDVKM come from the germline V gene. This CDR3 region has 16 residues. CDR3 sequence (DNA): TGTGCCACCGCAGGGACCTCCAGCGGGGGAAAGAATGAGCAGTTCTTC. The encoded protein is CATAGTSSGGKNEQFF.

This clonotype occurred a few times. The CDR3 nucleotides read TGCGCCAGCAGACCAGCTGTAACAGGGGCGGCCAAAAACATTCAGTACTTC. Its translation: CASRPAVTGAAKNIQYF. The chain has TRBV5-1 and TRBJ2-4, with 7 bases matching TRBD1. Germline CDR1 reads SGHRS; CDR2 reads YFSETQ. This CDR3 has 17 residues. With 5 bases clipped from V and 1 base from J, the junction kept 12 bases outside the gene matches.

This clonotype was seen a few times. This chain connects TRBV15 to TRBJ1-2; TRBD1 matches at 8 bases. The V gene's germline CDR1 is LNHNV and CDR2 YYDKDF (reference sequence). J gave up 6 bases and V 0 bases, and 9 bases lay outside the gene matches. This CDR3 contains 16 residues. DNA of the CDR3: TGTGCCACCAGCAGAGACGGGACCGGGACAGGCCATGGCTACACCTTC. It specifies CATSRDGTGTGHGYTF. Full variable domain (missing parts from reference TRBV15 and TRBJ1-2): DAMVIQNPRYQVTQFGKPVTLSCSQTLNHNVMYWYQQKSSQAPKLLFHYYDKDFNNEADTPDNFQSRRPNTSFCFLDIRSPGLGDTAMYLCATSRDGTGTGHGYTFGSGTRLTVV.

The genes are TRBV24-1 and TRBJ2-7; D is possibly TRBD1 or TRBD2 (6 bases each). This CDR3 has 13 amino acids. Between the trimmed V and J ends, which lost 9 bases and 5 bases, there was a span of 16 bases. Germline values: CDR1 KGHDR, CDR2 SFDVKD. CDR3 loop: CATGMTRGDEQYF. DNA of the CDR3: TGTGCCACCGGCATGACAAGGGGGGACGAGCAGTACTTC.

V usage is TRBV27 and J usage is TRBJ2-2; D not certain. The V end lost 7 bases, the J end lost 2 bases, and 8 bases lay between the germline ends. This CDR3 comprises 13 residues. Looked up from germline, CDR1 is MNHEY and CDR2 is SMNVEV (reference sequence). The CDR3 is CASTTDNTGELFF. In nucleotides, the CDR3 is TGTGCCAGCACCACAGATAACACCGGGGAGCTGTTTTTT.

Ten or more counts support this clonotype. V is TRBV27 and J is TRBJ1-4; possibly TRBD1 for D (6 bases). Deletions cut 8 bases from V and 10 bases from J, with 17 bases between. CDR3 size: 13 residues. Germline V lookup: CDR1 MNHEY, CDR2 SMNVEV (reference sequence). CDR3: CASHGGEGGKLFF. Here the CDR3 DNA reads TGTGCCAGCCACGGGGGCGAAGGCGGAAAACTGTTTTTT.

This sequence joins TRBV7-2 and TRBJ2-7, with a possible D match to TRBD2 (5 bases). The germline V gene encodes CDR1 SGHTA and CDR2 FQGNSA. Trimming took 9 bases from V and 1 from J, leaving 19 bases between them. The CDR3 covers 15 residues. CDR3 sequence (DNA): TGTGCCAGTGTAAAGGGAGCAGATATTTCCTACGAGCAGTACTTC. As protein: CASVKGADISYEQYF. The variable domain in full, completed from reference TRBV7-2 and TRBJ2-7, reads GAGVSQSPSNKVTEKGKDVELRCDPISGHTALYWYRQSLGQGLEFLIYFQGNSAPDKSGLPSDRFSAERTGGSVSTLTIQRTQQEDSAVYLCASVKGADISYEQYFGPGTRLTVT.

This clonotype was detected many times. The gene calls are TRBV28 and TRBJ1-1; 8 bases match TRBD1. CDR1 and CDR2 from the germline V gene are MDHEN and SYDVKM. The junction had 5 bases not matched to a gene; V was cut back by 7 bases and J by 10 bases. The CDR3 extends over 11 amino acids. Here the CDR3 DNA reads TGTGCCAGCATCCCCAGGGGGCCAGCTTTCTTT. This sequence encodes CASIPRGPAFF.

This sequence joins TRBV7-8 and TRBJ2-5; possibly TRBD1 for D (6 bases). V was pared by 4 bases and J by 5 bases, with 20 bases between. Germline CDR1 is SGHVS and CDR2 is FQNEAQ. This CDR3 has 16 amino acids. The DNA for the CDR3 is TGTGCCAGCAGCTCATTGACAGGCCCCCATGCGGAGACCCAGTACTTC. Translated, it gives CASSSLTGPHAETQYF.

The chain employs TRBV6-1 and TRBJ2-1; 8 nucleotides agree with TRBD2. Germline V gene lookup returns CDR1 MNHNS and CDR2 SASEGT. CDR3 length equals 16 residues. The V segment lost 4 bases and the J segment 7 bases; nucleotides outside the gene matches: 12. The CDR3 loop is CASSGYGRAIYNEQFF. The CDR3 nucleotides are TGTGCCAGCAGTGGCTACGGGAGGGCTATTTATAATGAGCAGTTCTTC.

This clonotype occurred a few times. The CDR3 here is CASSSGEASYEQYF. The CDR3 DNA reads as TGTGCCAGCAGCTCAGGGGAGGCCTCCTACGAGCAGTACTTC. V is TRBV9 and J is TRBJ2-7, with D perhaps being TRBD1 or TRBD2 (6 bases each). CDR3 size: 14 residues. V was trimmed by 4 bases and J by 0 bases, leaving 11 bases between them. CDR1 and CDR2 (germline): SGDLS, YYNGEE.

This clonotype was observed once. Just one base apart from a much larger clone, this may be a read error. As DNA, the CDR3 is TGTGCCAGCAGTGAGTCCGCGGGGGACCAAAGGGGCGAGCAGTACTTC. This encodes CASSESAGDQRGEQYF. The chain employs TRBV6-2 or TRBV6-3 and TRBJ2-7; the match to TRBD2 covers 7 bases. Germline assignment: CDR1 MNHEY and CDR2 SVGEGT. V shed 5 bases and J 6 bases; nucleotides not matched to a gene: 16. This CDR3 contains 16 residues.

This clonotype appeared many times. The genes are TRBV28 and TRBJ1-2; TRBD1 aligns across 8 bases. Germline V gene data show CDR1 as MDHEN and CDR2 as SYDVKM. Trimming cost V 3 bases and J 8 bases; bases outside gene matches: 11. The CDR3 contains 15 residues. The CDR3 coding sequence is TGTGCCAGCAGTTTTGCAGGGGGCGTGAGGTTAGGCTACACCTTC. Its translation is CASSFAGGVRLGYTF.

This CDR3 is CASSPAQSGYEQYF. CDR3 bases: TGTGCCAGCAGCCCCGCCCAGTCGGGCTACGAGCAGTACTTC. The rearrangement links TRBV7-8 to TRBJ2-7, with D unresolved. The CDR3 has 14 residues. Trimming left V 5 bases short and J 3 bases short, with 14 bases between. Germline V gene sequence: CDR1 SGHVS, CDR2 FQNEAQ.

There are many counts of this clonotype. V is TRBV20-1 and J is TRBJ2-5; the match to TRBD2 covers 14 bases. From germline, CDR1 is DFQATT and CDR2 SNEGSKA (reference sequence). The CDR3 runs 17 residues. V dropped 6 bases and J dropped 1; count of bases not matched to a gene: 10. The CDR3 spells CSATGLAGANTQETQYF. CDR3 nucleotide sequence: TGCAGTGCCACGGGACTAGCGGGGGCGAACACCCAAGAGACCCAGTACTTC.

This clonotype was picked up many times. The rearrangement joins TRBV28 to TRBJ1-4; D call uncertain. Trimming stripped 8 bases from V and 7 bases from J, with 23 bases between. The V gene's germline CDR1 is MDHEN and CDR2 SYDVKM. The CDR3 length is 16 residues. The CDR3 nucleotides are TGTGCCAGCGTCTCCCTTGAGGGCGGGTTTGGTGAAAAACTGTTTTTT. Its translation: CASVSLEGGFGEKLFF.

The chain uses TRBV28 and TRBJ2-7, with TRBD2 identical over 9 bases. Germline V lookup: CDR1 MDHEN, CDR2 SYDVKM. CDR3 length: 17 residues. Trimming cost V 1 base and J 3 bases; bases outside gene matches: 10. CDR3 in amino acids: CASSLYSVAGVHYEQYF. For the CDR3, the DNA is TGTGCCAGCAGTTTATACTCTGTAGCGGGAGTTCACTACGAGCAGTACTTC.

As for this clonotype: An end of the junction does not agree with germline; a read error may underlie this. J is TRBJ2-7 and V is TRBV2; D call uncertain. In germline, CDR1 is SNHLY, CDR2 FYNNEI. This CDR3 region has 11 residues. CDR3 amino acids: CASSEGYEQHF. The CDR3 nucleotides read TGTGCCAGCAGTGAGGGTTACGAGCAGCACTTC.

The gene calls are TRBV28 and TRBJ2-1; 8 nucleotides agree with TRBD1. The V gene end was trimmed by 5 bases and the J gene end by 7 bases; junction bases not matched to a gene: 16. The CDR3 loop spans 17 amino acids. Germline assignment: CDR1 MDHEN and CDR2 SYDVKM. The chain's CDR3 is CASSPPPHDRGLNEQFF. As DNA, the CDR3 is TGTGCCAGCAGTCCCCCCCCCCATGACAGGGGTTTGAATGAGCAGTTCTTC.

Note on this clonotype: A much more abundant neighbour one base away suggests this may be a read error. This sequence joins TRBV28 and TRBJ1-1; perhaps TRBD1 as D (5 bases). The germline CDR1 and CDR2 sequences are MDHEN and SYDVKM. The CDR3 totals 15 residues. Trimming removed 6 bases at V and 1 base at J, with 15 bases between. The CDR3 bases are TGTGCCAGCAGACCCAGGGCGGAAACGAACACTGAAGCTTTCTTT. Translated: CASRPRAETNTEAFF. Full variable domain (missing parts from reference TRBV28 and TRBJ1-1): DVKVTQSSRYLVKRTGEKVFLECVQDMDHENMFWYRQDPGLGLRLIYFSYDVKMKEKGDIPEGYSVSREKKERFSLILESASTNQTSMYLCASRPRAETNTEAFFGQGTRLTVV.